This T cell receptor beta chain was identified during a study of blood T cell repertoires in COVID-19. On the study more broadly: Sites in the United States, Italy and Spain provided acute and convalescent COVID-19 samples.

The CDR3 runs 13 residues. Germline loops: CDR1 MNHEY, CDR2 SMNVEV (reference sequence). V lost 7 bases and J lost 5; bases outside the gene matches: 5. Under the authors' procedure: Researchers report that nucleated cell counts were estimated from reference gene primer amplification. Data came from immunoSEQ multiplex PCR; TCRdb stores just in-frame clones and leaves some out. D and trimming were read from the DNA, whereas the V and J calls and clone size are those reported in that table. Of 240,000 or so clones listed, about 88% are singletons. What was sequenced was peripheral blood. The rearrangement uses TRBV27 and TRBJ2-7, with 10 bases matching TRBD2. The receptor was derived from a middle-aged woman who had recovered from COVID-19. CDR3 bases: TGTGCCAGCACCCCTAGCGGGAGAGACGAGCAGTACTTC. Translated: CASTPSGRDEQYF.